The 24 T cell receptor beta chains below all came from one sample that was sequenced in a study of cytomegalovirus exposure and HLA in healthy donors. TCRdb's copy holds only in-frame clones and misses some; the assay was immunoSEQ multiplex PCR. The sample consists of 130,000 or so clones, under 90% of them appearing once. Sequencing input: PBMCs. These receptors all come from a woman under 40 in good health and CMV-seronegative.

The chain has TRBV6-6 and TRBJ1-5, with D unresolved. The germline V and J ends were trimmed by 6 bases and 2 bases, with 8 bases remaining between them. CDR1 and CDR2 (germline): MNHNY, SVGAGI (reference sequence). The CDR3 consists of 13 residues. This CDR3 reads CASSKGGNQPQHF. In DNA form, the CDR3 reads TGTGCCAGCAGCAAGGGAGGCAATCAGCCCCAGCATTTT.

This chain connects TRBV18 to TRBJ1-4, with TRBD1 matching 9 bases. The CDR3 has 16 residues. CDR1 is KGHSH and CDR2 is LQKENI in the germline V gene. Losses at the gene ends were 3 bases for V and 7 bases for J; bases not matched to a gene: 9. CDR3 region: CASSPKPGQGPEKLFF. In nucleotides, the CDR3 is TGTGCCAGCTCACCGAAACCGGGACAGGGTCCTGAAAAACTGTTTTTT.

The sample holds a few counts of this clone. This sequence joins TRBV7-8 and TRBJ1-1, with 7 nucleotides matching TRBD1. The germline CDR1 and CDR2 sequences are SGHVS and FQNEAQ. Trimming cost V 5 bases and J 0 bases; bases outside gene matches: 6. This CDR3 contains 15 residues. The CDR3 reads CASSPPGQLNTEAFF. The DNA for the CDR3 is TGTGCCAGCAGCCCCCCGGGACAGTTGAACACTGAAGCTTTCTTT.

The chain combines TRBV4-1 with TRBJ1-2, with 8 positions matching TRBD1. Germline CDR1 and CDR2: MGHRA and YSYEKL. CDR3 length: 15 residues. J was trimmed by 5 bases and V by 1 base; bases with no gene match: 6. Here the CDR3 DNA reads TGCGCCAGCAGCCAAGTCGGACAGGGAGGGTATGGCTACACCTTC. Translated: CASSQVGQGGYGYTF.

The V gene is TRBV11-3, the J gene TRBJ1-6; the match to TRBD1 covers 7 bases. Trimming removed 3 bases from V and 9 bases from J; junction bases left unmatched: 5. Germline V gene sequence: CDR1 SGHNT, CDR2 YENEEA. This CDR3 has 14 amino acids. The CDR3 is CASSFGTASSPLHF. In DNA form, the CDR3 reads TGTGCCAGCAGCTTTGGGACAGCCAGTTCACCCCTCCACTTT. The full variable domain, completed using reference TRBV11-3 and TRBJ1-6, is EAGVVQSPRYKIIEKKQPVAFWCNPISGHNTLYWYLQNLGQGPELLIRYENEEAVDDSQLPKDRFSAERLKGVDSTLKIQPAELGDSAVYLCASSFGTASSPLHFGNGTRLTVT.

V gene TRBV5-1 combines with J gene TRBJ2-1; 12 bases align to TRBD1. The J segment lost 6 bases and the V segment lost 5 bases, leaving 9 bases of the junction unmatched. The CDR3 is 16 residues long. CDR1 and CDR2 from the germline V gene are SGHRS and YFSETQ. CDR3 in amino acids: CASRASGTGGRNEQFF. The CDR3 DNA reads TGCGCCAGCAGGGCTTCCGGGACAGGGGGCCGCAATGAGCAGTTCTTC.

This clone was counted between two and nine times. The chain employs TRBV7-8 and TRBJ2-6; D not resolved. This CDR3 region has 15 residues. Trimming shortened V by 5 bases and J by 0 bases, and 8 bases separated the two germline ends. Germline V gene lookup returns CDR1 SGHVS and CDR2 FQNEAQ. The CDR3 coding sequence is TGTGCCAGCAGCGCACTTAGCTCTGGGGCCAACGTCCTGACTTTC. Translated: CASSALSSGANVLTF.

V is TRBV27 and J is TRBJ1-4, with 8 bases identical to TRBD1. Germline CDR1 and CDR2: MNHEY and SMNVEV (reference sequence). The CDR3 runs to 16 residues. Losses at the gene ends were 7 bases for V and 7 bases for J; bases not matched to a gene: 14. CDR3 region: CASKAQGAPRGEKLFF. In nucleotides, the CDR3 is TGTGCCAGCAAGGCGCAGGGGGCGCCGAGGGGTGAAAAACTGTTTTTT.

V gene TRBV30 combines with J gene TRBJ1-2; TRBD1 agrees at 8 bases. V lost 1 base to trimming and J lost 0 bases; unmatched junction nucleotides: 4. CDR3 size: 15 residues. Germline assignment: CDR1 GTSNPN and CDR2 SVGIG (reference sequence). The CDR3 coding sequence is TGTGCCTGGAGTGGGACAGGGAAGACTAACTATGGCTACACCTTC. Its protein product is CAWSGTGKTNYGYTF.

This rearrangement joins TRBV5-1 to TRBJ2-2; D unclear. Germline CDR1 and CDR2: SGHRS and YFSETQ. This CDR3 has 16 amino acids. The V end was cut by 0 bases, the J end by 7 bases, with 16 bases between. The CDR3 DNA reads TGCGCCAGCAGCTTGGTAGAGGCCGCCTGGAGCGGGGAGCTGTTTTTT. Residues: CASSLVEAAWSGELFF.

This chain joins TRBV11-2 and TRBJ2-5; the match to TRBD2 covers 8 bases. This CDR3 comprises 15 residues. After removal of 4 bases from V and 6 bases from J, the junction contained 10 bases not matched to a gene. CDR1 and CDR2 from the germline V gene are SGHAT and FQNNGV. CDR3 nucleotides: TGTGCCAGCAGCTATGAAGCGGGGGCCACCCAGACCCAGTACTTC. It is translated as CASSYEAGATQTQYF.

The rearrangement links TRBV5-6 to TRBJ2-5; D is possibly TRBD1 (6 bases). From germline, CDR1 is SGHDT and CDR2 YYEEEE. This CDR3 comprises 16 residues. V was pared by 2 bases and J by 5 bases, with 19 bases between. In DNA form, the CDR3 reads TGTGCCAGCAGCTTAACGTTCAACAGGGAGTTGGAGACCCAGTACTTC. Protein product: CASSLTFNRELETQYF.

The J gene is TRBJ1-2, the V gene TRBV5-4; unclear D gene. Germline CDR1 and CDR2: SGHNT and YYREEE (reference sequence). The CDR3 loop spans 14 amino acids. Trimming took 1 base from V and 3 from J, leaving 10 bases between them. CDR3 sequence (DNA): TGTGCCAGCAGCTTGTTAGCGTCCGACTATGGCTACACCTTC. Translated, it gives CASSLLASDYGYTF.

The rearrangement joins TRBV19 to TRBJ2-6; D is ambiguous. Deletions cut 5 bases from V and 2 bases from J, with 4 bases between. This CDR3 spans 13 amino acids. Germline CDR1 LNHDA, CDR2 SQIVND (reference sequence). As DNA, the CDR3 is TGTGCCAGTAGTTCTGCTGGGGCCAACGTCCTGACTTTC. Residues: CASSSAGANVLTF.

The V call is TRBV4-1, the J call TRBJ2-1; 10 positions agree with TRBD2. Germline lookup yields CDR1 MGHRA and CDR2 YSYEKL. The CDR3 is 15 amino acids. Trimming took 3 bases from V and 8 from J; bases not matched to a gene: 7. This chain's CDR3 is CASSHRLAGGDEQFF. The CDR3 coding sequence is TGCGCCAGCAGCCATAGACTAGCGGGCGGGGATGAGCAGTTCTTC.

The genes are TRBV30 and TRBJ1-1, with 9 bases aligning to TRBD1. Trimming removed 7 bases from V and 3 bases from J; junction bases left unmatched: 6. The CDR3 loop spans 13 amino acids. The germline gives CDR1 GTSNPN, CDR2 SVGIG (reference sequence). The CDR3 DNA follows: TGTGCCTTCAACCGGGACAGGGACACTGAAGCTTTCTTT. Translated, it gives CAFNRDRDTEAFF.

Concerning this clone: Other nucleotide sequences in the sample specify the same CDR3. The chain joins TRBV27 to TRBJ2-6; no definite D call. This CDR3 contains 15 residues. V was clipped by 4 bases and J by 0 bases, with 7 bases between them. CDR1 MNHEY and CDR2 SMNVEV come from the germline V gene (reference sequence). The CDR3 DNA is TGTGCCAGCAGTTCCCGTCTCTCTGGGGCCAACGTCCTGACTTTC. The encoded protein is CASSSRLSGANVLTF.

The V gene is TRBV4-3, the J gene TRBJ2-1; D is undetermined. The CDR3 totals 15 residues. Trimming removed 4 bases from V and 0 bases from J, with 10 bases in between. CDR1 and CDR2 from the germline V gene are LGHNA and YSLEER. The CDR3 loop reads CASSRVWSSYNEQFF. The CDR3 region has the DNA TGCGCCAGCAGCCGTGTGTGGAGCTCCTACAATGAGCAGTTCTTC.

The genes are TRBV25-1 and TRBJ1-1; TRBD1 might be the D (6 bases). Trimming pared 4 bases from V and 5 bases from J, leaving 17 bases between. There are 15 residues in the CDR3. Germline CDR1 is MGHDK and CDR2 is SYGVNS. The CDR3 is CASSAFTGRGTEAFF. CDR3 bases: TGTGCCAGCAGTGCATTTACAGGGAGAGGGACTGAAGCTTTCTTT.

The chain has TRBV5-1 and TRBJ2-7; the D gene is possibly TRBD1 (6 bases). The length of the CDR3 is 14 residues. The V end lost 2 bases, the J end lost 3 bases, and 12 bases lay between the germline ends. Germline loops: CDR1 SGHRS, CDR2 YFSETQ. CDR3 protein: CASSLGGQIYEQYF. CDR3 nucleotide sequence: TGCGCCAGCAGCTTAGGGGGTCAGATCTACGAGCAGTACTTC.

The chain has TRBV4-3 and TRBJ1-4, with 7 bases identical to TRBD1. Germline lookup yields CDR1 LGHNA and CDR2 YSLEER. The CDR3 sequence is 15 residues long. V shed 2 bases and J 3 bases; nucleotides not matched to a gene: 3. CDR3 nucleotides: TGCGCCAGCAGCCAATACAGGGGTGCTAATGAAAAACTGTTTTTT. It translates to CASSQYRGANEKLFF.

The chain couples TRBV19 to TRBJ2-5; 9 positions match TRBD1. Germline V gene lookup returns CDR1 LNHDA and CDR2 SQIVND (reference sequence). V lost 6 bases, J lost 5 bases, and 4 bases stayed unmatched. The CDR3 is 13 residues long. The CDR3 coding sequence is TGTGCCAGTAGGCGACAGGGGGGGGAGACCCAGTACTTC. Its protein product is CASRRQGGETQYF.

The chain combines TRBV7-2 with TRBJ1-4; maybe TRBD1 (5 bases). The germline CDR1 and CDR2 sequences are SGHTA and FQGNSA. V was cut by 2 bases and J by 3 bases, with 13 bases left in between. The CDR3 is made up of 16 amino acids. CDR3 nucleotide sequence: TGTGCCAGCAGCTTACATAACGGAGGGGCTAATGAAAAACTGTTTTTT. It encodes CASSLHNGGANEKLFF.

V and J are TRBV15 and TRBJ2-3; TRBD1 matches at 12 bases. CDR1 is LNHNV, CDR2 YYDKDF, per germline (reference sequence). The CDR3 has 16 residues. Losses at the gene ends were 1 base for V and 6 bases for J; bases not matched to a gene: 5. CDR3 sequence reads: CATSRGGTGGPDTQYF. The CDR3 region has the DNA TGTGCCACCAGCAGAGGGGGGACAGGGGGCCCGGATACGCAGTATTTT.